This T cell receptor (beta chain) stems from a study of T cell responses to AZD1222 COVID-19 vaccine. Assay used: immunoSEQ multiplex PCR; TCRdb lists only in-frame clones, some missing. The profile shows about 130,000 clones, around 90% of them singletons. In the case of this clone: Its antigen is not known.

Findings of the study overall: Only 5 or 6 individuals given AZD1222 were seropositive at baseline. Clonal diversity was possibly underestimated, and the donors were mostly white British, with more females. Vaccination with two AZD1222 doses was followed by a rise in Spike-specific TCR breadth and depth. Per reports, nearly half of all spike-specific TCRs target regions that are unmutated in variants.

CDR1 and CDR2 (germline): ENHRY, SYGVKD. The CDR3 length is 13 residues. Trimming took 2 bases from V and 4 from J; bases not matched to a gene: 1. The receptor's source is an adult in good health. The input for sequencing was peripheral blood, taken on day 0 of AZD1222 vaccination. V usage is TRBV10-3 and J usage is TRBJ1-2; 7 bases fit TRBD1. The CDR3: CAISETGAYGYTF. CDR3 coding DNA: TGTGCCATCAGTGAGACAGGGGCCTATGGCTACACCTTC.